These 21 T cell receptor beta chains were all obtained from the same sample, sequenced in a study of beta chain features in type 1 diabetes. The authors reverse transcribed all of the isolated RNA, so sequencing captured expressed TCRB transcripts. Some clones are missing from TCRdb's copy, which holds only in-frame ones; the method was immunoSEQ multiplex PCR. The data hold about 140,000 clones, with about 7.1% observed a single time. The sample comprised central memory CD4+ T cells from blood. All receptors come from a young woman in good health.

The chain couples TRBV5-4 to TRBJ2-7; 7 bases align to TRBD2. The CDR3 loop spans 14 amino acids. Germline trimming cut 0 bases from V and 3 bases from J; bases unmatched to any gene: 3. The germline CDR1 and CDR2 sequences are SGHNT and YYREEE (reference sequence). CDR3 sequence reads: CASSLAGTNYEQYF. In nucleotides, the CDR3 is TGTGCCAGCAGCTTGGCGGGGACTAACTACGAGCAGTACTTC.

In the case of this clone: Mismatch with germline at one junction end may stem from a read error. DNA for the CDR3: TGTGCCAGCTCACCACCCGGAGGGGGCCGAGAATTT. This encodes CASSPPGGGREF. The chain recombines TRBV18 with TRBJ1-6, with TRBD1 identical over 7 bases. Germline CDR1 and CDR2: KGHSH and LQKENI. The CDR3 is 12 residues long.

This clone has just a few counts. This chain connects TRBV4-2 to TRBJ2-5, with 8 bases lining up with TRBD2. Germline lookup yields CDR1 LGHNA and CDR2 YNFKEQ. The CDR3 is made up of 16 amino acids. V shed 2 bases and J 3 bases; nucleotides not matched to a gene: 8. In nucleotides, the CDR3 is TGTGCCAGCAGCCAACGGGTAGCGGGATCAGAAGAGACCCAGTACTTC. It is translated as CASSQRVAGSEETQYF.

V gene TRBV9 combines with J gene TRBJ1-1; no reliable D call. V was shortened by 4 bases and J by 2 bases, with 6 bases between the two germline ends. The CDR3 is 12 amino acids. Germline CDR1 is SGDLS and CDR2 is YYNGEE. CDR3: CASSPLNTEAFF. CDR3 nucleotides: TGTGCCAGCAGCCCCCTTAACACTGAAGCTTTCTTT.

The table lists this clone with a few counts. The gene calls are TRBV6-6 and TRBJ2-7; D possibly corresponds to TRBD2 (7 bases). Germline CDR1 MNHNY, CDR2 SVGAGI (reference sequence). Trimming removed 5 bases from V and 8 bases from J, with 19 bases in between. The CDR3 extends over 14 amino acids. The CDR3 region is CASSRDAGAYQQYF. The CDR3 DNA is TGTGCCAGCAGTCGGGACGCGGGGGCTTATCAGCAGTACTTC.

The chain joins TRBV2 to TRBJ1-2; D unclear. Trimming pared 6 bases from V and 6 bases from J, leaving 14 bases between. This CDR3 is 13 amino acids long. CDR1 and CDR2 (germline): SNHLY, FYNNEI. The CDR3 loop is CASRLGVPHGYTF. CDR3 nucleotides: TGTGCCAGCAGGCTCGGGGTTCCTCATGGCTACACCTTC.

This clone was seen more than once but under ten times. J is TRBJ2-7 and V is TRBV7-8; D remains ambiguous. In germline, CDR1 is SGHVS, CDR2 FQNEAQ. CDR3 size: 14 residues. V lost 5 bases, J lost 7 bases, and 18 bases lay in between. CDR3 coding DNA: TGTGCCAGCAGCCACGTAGAGACAAGCCTGGAGCAGTACTTC. This gives the protein CASSHVETSLEQYF.

The rearrangement uses TRBV6-5 and TRBJ2-7; TRBD2 matches 12 bases. From germline, CDR1 is MNHEY and CDR2 SVGAGI. This CDR3 has 15 amino acids. After removal of 4 bases from V and 2 bases from J, the junction contained 3 bases not matched to a gene. CDR3 coding DNA: TGTGCCAGCAGTTTAGGACTAGCGGGAACCTACGAGCAGTACTTC. It specifies CASSLGLAGTYEQYF.

The J gene is TRBJ2-6, the V gene TRBV10-3, with no clear D. In germline, CDR1 is ENHRY, CDR2 SYGVKD. V shed 0 bases and J shed 0 bases, with 12 bases lying between them. The CDR3 sequence is 18 residues long. CDR3: CAISESRAPNSGANVLTF. The CDR3 DNA follows: TGTGCCATCAGTGAGTCGAGAGCGCCAAACTCTGGGGCCAACGTCCTGACTTTC.

This clone was seen a few times. This chain joins TRBV6-5 and TRBJ2-1; 12 bases are a match to TRBD2. This CDR3 contains 13 residues. Germline V CDR1 and CDR2: MNHEY, SVGAGI. V shed 9 bases, J shed 6 bases, and the junction held 3 bases outside the gene matches. The CDR3 nucleotides read TGTGCCAGTGGACTAGCGGGAAGCAATGAGCAGTTCTTC. Its translation: CASGLAGSNEQFF.

This clone came up a few times. The J gene is TRBJ1-3, the V gene TRBV7-2; D is ambiguous. The CDR3 has 14 amino acids. V lost 4 bases and J lost 5, with 12 bases in between. From germline, CDR1 is SGHTA and CDR2 FQGNSA. The CDR3 bases are TGTGCCAGCAGCTACCAGGATGTTCGAAACACCATATATTTT. Protein: CASSYQDVRNTIYF.

The sample holds a few counts of this clone. The chain joins TRBV7-2 to TRBJ2-7; 7 bases are a match to TRBD2. V shed 2 bases and J 7 bases; nucleotides not matched to a gene: 8. Germline V gene sequence: CDR1 SGHTA, CDR2 FQGNSA. CDR3 length equals 14 residues. The DNA of the CDR3 is TGTGCCAGCAGCTTAAGCGCTAGCGGCAGAGAGCAGTACTTC. It yields the protein CASSLSASGREQYF.

The rearrangement joins TRBV5-6 to TRBJ2-5; maybe TRBD1 (7 bases). Trimming took off 4 bases at V and 3 bases at J, with 10 bases between the two ends. The germline V gene encodes CDR1 SGHDT and CDR2 YYEEEE. The CDR3 is made up of 13 amino acids. DNA of the CDR3: TGTGCCAGCAGCCGCGGGACAGAAGAGACCCAGTACTTC. Its translation: CASSRGTEETQYF.

The chain uses TRBV5-1 and TRBJ2-7, with a weak D call TRBD2 (5 bases). Per germline, CDR1 SGHRS and CDR2 YFSETQ. V lost 0 bases and J 2 bases, leaving 12 bases between the germline ends. The length of the CDR3 is 15 residues. The CDR3 bases are TGCGCCAGCAGCTTGGGGGCCGGTAGCGCCTACGAGCAGTACTTC. Translation gives CASSLGAGSAYEQYF.

This clone was found a few times. The J gene is TRBJ2-1, the V gene TRBV6-6, with 8 bases that match TRBD1. This CDR3 has 15 residues. CDR1 is MNHNY and CDR2 is SVGAGI in the germline V gene (reference sequence). V lost 6 bases, J lost 7 bases, and 11 bases stayed unmatched. The CDR3 nucleotides are TGTGCCAGCAGCTACGTCGCGACAGGGGCGAATGAGCAGTTCTTC. Translating gives CASSYVATGANEQFF.

This clone was seen a few times. J is TRBJ1-1 and V is TRBV7-9; 7 bases match TRBD1. Losses at the gene ends were 0 bases for V and 11 bases for J; bases not matched to a gene: 9. Per germline, CDR1 SEHNR and CDR2 FQNEAQ (reference sequence). CDR3 length: 14 residues. The CDR3 bases are TGTGCCAGCAGCTTAGCCCAGAGGGGGCGGGTGGCTTTCTTT. Protein sequence: CASSLAQRGRVAFF. Variable domain in full (rest from reference TRBV7-9 and TRBJ1-1): DTGVSQNPRHKITKRGQNVTFRCDPISEHNRLYWYRQTLGQGPEFLTYFQNEAQLEKSRLLSDRFSAERPKGSFSTLEIQRTEQGDSAMYLCASSLAQRGRVAFFGQGTRLTVV.

The rearrangement joins TRBV7-2 to TRBJ2-5; possible D gene TRBD1, 6 bases. V was cut by 5 bases and J by 3 bases, with 22 bases left in between. Germline CDR1 SGHTA, CDR2 FQGNSA. CDR3 size: 17 residues. CDR3 nucleotide sequence: TGTGCCAGCAGCGTTCCGCCGTACAGGGCCCTCAAAGAGACCCAGTACTTC. Its translation is CASSVPPYRALKETQYF. Full variable domain (rest looked up from reference TRBV7-2 and TRBJ2-5): GAGVSQSPSNKVTEKGKDVELRCDPISGHTALYWYRQSLGQGLEFLIYFQGNSAPDKSGLPSDRFSAERTGGSVSTLTIQRTQQEDSAVYLCASSVPPYRALKETQYFGPGTRLLVL.

The chain joins TRBV30 to TRBJ2-7; no firm D call. Germline V gene sequence: CDR1 GTSNPN, CDR2 SVGIG (reference sequence). With 1 base removed from V and 2 bases from J, the gap between germline ends came to 9 bases. The CDR3 sequence is 13 residues long. The CDR3 DNA reads as TGTGCCTGGAGTGGAGTTTCGACCTACGAGCAGTACTTC. Translated, it gives CAWSGVSTYEQYF.

At least ten counts were recorded for this clone. This sequence joins TRBV28 and TRBJ2-7; the match to TRBD2 covers 9 bases. V was pared by 5 bases and J by 5 bases, with 7 bases of the junction left unmatched. This CDR3 spans 14 amino acids. The germline V gene has CDR1 MDHEN and CDR2 SYDVKM. CDR3: CASSVAGELDEQYF. The DNA for the CDR3 is TGTGCCAGCAGTGTAGCGGGAGAACTGGACGAGCAGTACTTC.

This clone was recorded many times. CDR3 coding DNA: TGTGCCACCAGAACGACAGGGTCCGGCTACACCTTC. Protein sequence: CATRTTGSGYTF. This chain uses TRBV27 with TRBJ1-2, with 7 bases lining up with TRBD1. Germline values: CDR1 MNHEY, CDR2 SMNVEV (reference sequence). The J segment lost 8 bases and the V segment lost 10 bases, leaving 10 bases of the junction unmatched. There are 12 residues in the CDR3.

This clone appeared many times. The gene calls are TRBV19 and TRBJ2-1, with unresolved D. Germline V gene data show CDR1 as LNHDA and CDR2 as SQIVND (reference sequence). V dropped 3 bases and J dropped 7 bases, with 4 bases sitting between them. CDR3 length: 11 amino acids. The CDR3 loop reads CASSIRNEQFF. In DNA form, the CDR3 reads TGTGCCAGTAGTATTCGTAATGAGCAGTTCTTC. Combining the CDR3 with reference TRBV19 and TRBJ2-1 gives the whole variable domain DGGITQSPKYLFRKEGQNVTLSCEQNLNHDAMYWYRQDPGQGLRLIYYSQIVNDFQKGDIAEGYSVSREKKESFPLTVTSAQKNPTAFYLCASSIRNEQFFGPGTRLTVL.